The next 19 T cell receptor beta chains were all read from a single sample in a study of T cell responses to AZD1222 COVID-19 vaccine. Sequencing used immunoSEQ multiplex PCR; TCRdb keeps in-frame clones, though not all of them. Of tens of thousands of clones in the sample, 85% to 90% were seen once. Material: peripheral blood, obtained on day 0 of AZD1222 vaccination. The receptors come from an adult in good health.

The chain combines TRBV5-4 with TRBJ1-2; D perhaps matches TRBD1 (5 bases). V was pared by 0 bases and J by 7 bases, with 13 bases between. The CDR3 runs 14 residues. Germline V lookup: CDR1 SGHNT, CDR2 YYREEE (reference sequence). The CDR3, as DNA: TGTGCCAGCAGCTTGGCCGGGACGTCCTTTGGCTACACCTTC. This sequence encodes CASSLAGTSFGYTF.

The CDR3 loop reads CASTATVRGHYGYTF. The CDR3 DNA is TGTGCCAGCACCGCGACAGTTAGGGGCCACTATGGCTACACCTTC. This chain uses TRBV28 with TRBJ1-2, with D maybe TRBD1 (5 bases). This CDR3 has 15 residues. Germline V CDR1 and CDR2: MDHEN, SYDVKM. The germline V and J ends were trimmed by 7 bases and 3 bases, with 18 bases remaining between them.

This chain joins TRBV5-1 and TRBJ1-4; possible D gene TRBD1, 5 bases. Between the trimmed V and J ends, which lost 4 bases and 5 bases, there was a span of 12 bases. The CDR3 covers 14 residues. CDR1 is SGHRS and CDR2 is YFSETQ in the germline V gene. CDR3 in DNA: TGCGCCAGCAGCCGGGGCGACCCAAATGAAAAACTGTTTTTT. This sequence encodes CASSRGDPNEKLFF.

The CDR3 nucleotides read TGTGCCAGCAGCTTAGCGGTCCTGAGGGGTGAGCAGTACTTC. Translating it yields CASSLAVLRGEQYF. The rearrangement links TRBV7-2 to TRBJ2-7; D may be TRBD1 or TRBD2 (5 bases each). Trimming cost V 0 bases and J 7 bases, with 13 bases left between them. Germline V CDR1 and CDR2: SGHTA, FQGNSA. The length of the CDR3 is 14 residues. The variable domain in full, completed from reference TRBV7-2 and TRBJ2-7, reads GAGVSQSPSNKVTEKGKDVELRCDPISGHTALYWYRQSLGQGLEFLIYFQGNSAPDKSGLPSDRFSAERTGGSVSTLTIQRTQQEDSAVYLCASSLAVLRGEQYFGPGTRLTVT.

A single count supports this clone. The V and J genes are TRBV29-1 and TRBJ2-1; perhaps TRBD2 as D (6 bases). V was shortened by 3 bases and J by 4 bases, with 19 bases between the two germline ends. The CDR3 has 16 residues. Germline assignment: CDR1 SQVTM and CDR2 ANQGSEA. DNA for the CDR3: TGCAGCGTTGAGGGGGGAAGAGGCAGCCAGTACAATGAGCAGTTCTTC. It codes for CSVEGGRGSQYNEQFF.

J is TRBJ2-1 and V is TRBV6-5; 10 bases are a match to TRBD2. The germline V gene has CDR1 MNHEY and CDR2 SVGAGI. The CDR3 extends over 15 amino acids. With V trimmed by 8 bases and J by 3 bases, 7 bases remained unmatched. CDR3 protein: CASQPLAGDYNEQFF. DNA of the CDR3: TGTGCCAGCCAACCCCTAGCGGGAGACTACAATGAGCAGTTCTTC.

J is TRBJ1-2 and V is TRBV28, with TRBD1 matching 10 bases. In germline, CDR1 is MDHEN, CDR2 SYDVKM. The CDR3 is 17 amino acids. V was clipped by 5 bases and J by 4 bases; unmatched bases: 13. The CDR3 spells CASSSRDRGLWGYGYTF. The CDR3 DNA reads TGTGCCAGCAGTAGCCGGGACAGGGGACTTTGGGGCTATGGCTACACCTTC.

This clone came up once. The chain links TRBV10-1 to TRBJ2-2; 7 nucleotides agree with TRBD1. The length of the CDR3 is 17 residues. V dropped 4 bases and J dropped 0; count of bases not matched to a gene: 8. The germline V gene has CDR1 WNHNN and CDR2 SYGVQD (reference sequence). The DNA of the CDR3 is TGCGCCAGCAGTGGGGGTCGACAGGGAGCGAACACCGGGGAGCTGTTTTTT. It translates to CASSGGRQGANTGELFF.

The rearrangement links TRBV9 to TRBJ2-3; D is ambiguous. CDR3 length: 15 amino acids. CDR1 is SGDLS and CDR2 is YYNGEE in the germline V gene. V was shortened by 2 bases and J by 0 bases, with 10 bases between the two germline ends. The CDR3 sequence is CASSVSPSSTDTQYF. The CDR3 DNA reads TGTGCCAGCAGCGTTAGCCCTTCAAGCACAGATACGCAGTATTTT.

This rearrangement joins TRBV11-2 to TRBJ1-5; no reliable D call. Germline-derived CDR1 and CDR2 are SGHAT and FQNNGV. The CDR3 runs 13 residues. Trimming took 3 bases from V and 1 from J, leaving 4 bases between them. The CDR3 sequence: CASSFTSNQPQHF. The CDR3 nucleotides are TGTGCCAGCAGCTTCACCAGCAATCAGCCCCAGCATTTT.

The chain joins TRBV27 to TRBJ2-3, with TRBD1 matching 8 bases. The junction had 5 bases not matched to a gene; V was cut back by 2 bases and J by 4 bases. Per the germline V gene, CDR1 is MNHEY and CDR2 is SMNVEV (reference sequence). The CDR3 consists of 15 residues. In DNA, the CDR3 is TGTGCCAGCAGTTTACGAGACAGGGGTTCAGATACGCAGTATTTT. It specifies CASSLRDRGSDTQYF.

The chain joins TRBV28 to TRBJ1-3; D gene uncertain. CDR1 is MDHEN and CDR2 is SYDVKM in the germline V gene. Trimming took off 7 bases at V and 2 bases at J, with 6 bases between the two ends. The CDR3 sequence is 12 residues long. In DNA form, the CDR3 reads TGTGCCAGCACCTATACTGGAAACACCATATATTTT. Amino acid sequence: CASTYTGNTIYF.

The V and J genes are TRBV6-5 and TRBJ2-2; the D is unclear. The germline CDR1 and CDR2 sequences are MNHEY and SVGAGI. This CDR3 contains 12 residues. Between the trimmed V and J ends, which lost 6 bases and 4 bases, there was a span of 6 bases. CDR3 bases: TGTGCCAGCAGCAGGAGCACCGGGGAGCTGTTTTTT. Translation: CASSRSTGELFF.

The chain recombines TRBV25-1 with TRBJ2-1; possibly TRBD2 for D (7 bases). The CDR3 sequence is 17 residues long. Trimming removed 3 bases from V and 5 bases from J, with 20 bases in between. Germline V lookup: CDR1 MGHDK, CDR2 SYGVNS. In DNA form, the CDR3 reads TGTGCCAGCAGTGACCCCACGGGGAGGGGGAGGAACAATGAGCAGTTCTTC. It encodes CASSDPTGRGRNNEQFF.

In DNA form, the CDR3 reads TGTGCCAGCGCGAAGGACAGGGTACCCTATGGCTACACCTTC. Its protein is CASAKDRVPYGYTF. The V call is TRBV6-5, the J call TRBJ1-2; 8 bases are shared with TRBD1. The germline V gene has CDR1 MNHEY and CDR2 SVGAGI. J lost 4 bases, V lost 8 bases, and 9 bases had no gene match. This CDR3 comprises 14 residues.

This clone appeared once. The chain couples TRBV27 to TRBJ2-7, with D perhaps matching TRBD1 or TRBD2 (5 bases each). Trimming stripped 0 bases from V and 5 bases from J, with 8 bases between. This CDR3 is built from 13 residues. Germline CDR1 reads MNHEY; CDR2 reads SMNVEV (reference sequence). CDR3 nucleotides: TGTGCCAGCAGTTTATCGGGGACCCACGAGCAGTACTTC. It yields the protein CASSLSGTHEQYF.

V and J are TRBV28 and TRBJ1-5; 7 bases are shared with TRBD1. Trimming took 6 bases from V and 8 from J; bases not matched to a gene: 13. CDR1 and CDR2 from the germline V gene are MDHEN and SYDVKM. The CDR3 consists of 15 residues. The CDR3 DNA sequence: TGTGCCAGCAGCCTCGGGACAGACTATGGGGAGCCCCAGCATTTT. As protein: CASSLGTDYGEPQHF.

The V gene is TRBV7-2, the J gene TRBJ1-5; D might be TRBD1 (5 bases). There are 18 residues in the CDR3. V shed 5 bases and J shed 0 bases, with 20 bases lying between them. Germline V gene lookup returns CDR1 SGHTA and CDR2 FQGNSA. The CDR3 is CASSLSTGRKYSNQPQHF. DNA of the CDR3: TGTGCCAGCAGCCTCTCCACGGGACGCAAGTATAGCAATCAGCCCCAGCATTTT.

The chain carries TRBV29-1 and TRBJ2-3; D ambiguous. V was trimmed by 7 bases and J by 0 bases, leaving 17 bases between them. Germline V gives CDR1 SQVTM, CDR2 ANQGSEA. This CDR3 has 15 amino acids. In DNA form, the CDR3 reads TGCAGCGCCGTAGGACGAAGCTTTAGCACAGATACGCAGTATTTT. Translation: CSAVGRSFSTDTQYF.